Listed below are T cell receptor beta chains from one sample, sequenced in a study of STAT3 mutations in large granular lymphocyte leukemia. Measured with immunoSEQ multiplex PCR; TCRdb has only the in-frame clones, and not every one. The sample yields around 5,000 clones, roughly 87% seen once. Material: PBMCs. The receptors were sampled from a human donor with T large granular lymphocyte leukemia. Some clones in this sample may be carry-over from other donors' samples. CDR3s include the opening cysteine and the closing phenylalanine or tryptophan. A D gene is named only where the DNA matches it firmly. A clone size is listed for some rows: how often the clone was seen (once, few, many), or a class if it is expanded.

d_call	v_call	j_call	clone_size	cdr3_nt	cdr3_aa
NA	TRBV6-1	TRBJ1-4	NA	TGTGCCAGCAGTGAGGGACCGGCTAATGAAAAACTGTTTTTT	CASSEGPANEKLFF
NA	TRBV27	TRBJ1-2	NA	TGTGCCAGCAGGGCGGAAGACTATGGCTACACCTTC	CASRAEDYGYTF
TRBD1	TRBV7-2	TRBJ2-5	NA	TGTGCCAGCAGCTTTAACGCCGGGACAGGGGAAGAGACCCAGTACTTC	CASSFNAGTGEETQYF
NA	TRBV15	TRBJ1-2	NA	TGTGCCACCCATGACACGGGCGGCGACTATGGCTACACCTTC	CATHDTGGDYGYTF
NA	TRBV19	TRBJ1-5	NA	TGTGCCAGTAGTATAGACGGCCCGAGTCAGCCCCAGCATTTT	CASSIDGPSQPQHF
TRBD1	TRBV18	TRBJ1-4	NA	TGTGCCAGCTCATTCTCGACAGGGGGTGGAGAAAAACTGTTTTTT	CASSFSTGGGEKLFF
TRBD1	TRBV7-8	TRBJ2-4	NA	TGTGCCAGCAGCACGGGACAGGGGATTCAGTACTTC	CASSTGQGIQYF
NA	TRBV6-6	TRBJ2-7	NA	TGTGCCAGCAGTTTTACAGCGTTCAGGAGCTACGAGCAGTACTTC	CASSFTAFRSYEQYF
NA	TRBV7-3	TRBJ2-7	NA	TGTGCCAGCAGCTTAACGGGGGGCGGGGAGCAGTACTTC	CASSLTGGGEQYF
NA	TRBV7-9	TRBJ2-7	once	TGTGCCAGCGTAACAGGCCCCTACGAGCAGTACTTC	CASVTGPYEQYF
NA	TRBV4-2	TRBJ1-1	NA	TGTGCCAGCAGCCAATTGGACACTGAAGCTTTCTTT	CASSQLDTEAFF
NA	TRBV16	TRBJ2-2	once	TGTGCCAGCAGCCAATCAGCCGCGAACACCGGGGAGCTGTTTTTT	CASSQSAANTGELFF
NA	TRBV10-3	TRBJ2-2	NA	TGTGCCATCAGTGAGAGACGGACACTCCCTAACACCGGGGAGCTGTTTTTT	CAISERRTLPNTGELFF
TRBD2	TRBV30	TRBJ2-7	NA	TGTGCCTGGAGTGTCATGGGGGGGTCCTACGAGCAGTACTTC	CAWSVMGGSYEQYF
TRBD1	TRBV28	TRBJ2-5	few	TGTGCCAGCAGTTTAGGGACAGTGGGAGAGACCCAGTACTTC	CASSLGTVGETQYF
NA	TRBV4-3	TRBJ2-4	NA	TGCGCCAGCAGCCAAGAAAGAACCGAGTGGCAAAGGAACATTCAGTACTTC	CASSQERTEWQRNIQYF
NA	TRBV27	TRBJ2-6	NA	TGTGCCAGCAGACAAGACCTCTCTGGGGCCAACGTCCTGACTTTC	CASRQDLSGANVLTF
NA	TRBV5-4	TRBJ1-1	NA	TGTGCCAGCAGCTTGGGGCCACAAATGAACACTGAAGCTTTCTTT	CASSLGPQMNTEAFF
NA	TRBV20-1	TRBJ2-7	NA	TGCAGTGCTAAAGGAGGGCTCGAGCAGTACTTC	CSAKGGLEQYF
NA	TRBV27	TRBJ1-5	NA	TGTGCCAGCGGAGTTCCCGACAGGCTAAATCAGCCCCAGCATTTT	CASGVPDRLNQPQHF
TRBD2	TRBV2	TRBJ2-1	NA	TGTGCCAGCAGTGAGCTAGCGGGGGATAATGAGCAGTTCTTC	CASSELAGDNEQFF
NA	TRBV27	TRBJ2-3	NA	TGTGCCAGCAGTCTCTTAGACTCGGGAGATACGCAGTATTTT	CASSLLDSGDTQYF